This T cell receptor beta chain derives from a study of blood T cell repertoires in COVID-19. Study summary: In each case, the material was cDNA or gDNA derived from T cells, B-cell-depleted T cells, or PBMCs.

Germline-derived CDR1 and CDR2 are MGHRA and YSYEKL. V shed 0 bases, J shed 0 bases, and the junction held 6 bases outside the gene matches. The CDR3 spans 17 residues. In the original workflow: Amplifying reference gene primers gave estimates of nucleated cell counts. Clones were sequenced by immunoSEQ multiplex PCR, and TCRdb holds only the in-frame ones, with some missing. V and J calls plus clone size are reproduced from that table; the DNA served to infer D and trimming. The sample has 250,000 or so clones; less than 95% are singletons. Participant reports of clinical history set cohort assignment.

The sample taken for sequencing was PBMCs or T cells enriched from blood (not recorded which). The sequence derives from a man aged 35 to 55 who had been exposed to COVID-19. This rearrangement joins TRBV4-1 to TRBJ2-3; 7 bases fit TRBD2. CDR3 DNA: TGCGCCAGCAGCCAAGATCGACTAGCCGTAAGCACAGATACGCAGTATTTT. Its translation: CASSQDRLAVSTDTQYF.